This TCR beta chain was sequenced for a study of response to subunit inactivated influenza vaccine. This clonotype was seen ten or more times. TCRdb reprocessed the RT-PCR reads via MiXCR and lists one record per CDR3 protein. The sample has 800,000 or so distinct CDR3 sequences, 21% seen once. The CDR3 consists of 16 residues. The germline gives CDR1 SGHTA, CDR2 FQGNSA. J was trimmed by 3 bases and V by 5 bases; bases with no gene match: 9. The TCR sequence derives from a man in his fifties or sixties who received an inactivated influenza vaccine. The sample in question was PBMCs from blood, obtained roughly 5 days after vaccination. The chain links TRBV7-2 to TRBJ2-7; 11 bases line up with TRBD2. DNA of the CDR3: TGTGCCAGCAGCACAATATCCGGGACTAGCGGCTACGAGCAGTACTTC. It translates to CASSTISGTSGYEQYF.